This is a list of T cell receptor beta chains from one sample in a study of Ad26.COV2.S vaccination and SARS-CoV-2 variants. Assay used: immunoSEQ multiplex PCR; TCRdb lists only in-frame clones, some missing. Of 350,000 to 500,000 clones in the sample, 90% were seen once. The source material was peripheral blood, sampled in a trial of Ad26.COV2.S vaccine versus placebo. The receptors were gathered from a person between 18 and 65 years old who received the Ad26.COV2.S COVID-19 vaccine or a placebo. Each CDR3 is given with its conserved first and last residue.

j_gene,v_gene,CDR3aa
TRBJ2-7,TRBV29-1,CSVGGGSLYEQYF
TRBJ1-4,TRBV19,CASSIRTGWPTLGEKLFF
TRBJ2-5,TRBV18,CASSQNQETQYF
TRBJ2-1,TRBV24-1,CATSDPYSSWNEQFF
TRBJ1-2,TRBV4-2,CASSAHYGYTF
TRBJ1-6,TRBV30,CACRDRKRNSPLHF
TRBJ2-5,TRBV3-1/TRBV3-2,CASSQIPGETQYF
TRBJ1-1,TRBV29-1,CSVDSPHETEAFF
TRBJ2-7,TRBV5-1,CASSLGLASNSRYEQYF
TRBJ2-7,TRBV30,CAWSAGYEQYF
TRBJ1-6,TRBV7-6,CASSVGGRDRRNSPLHF
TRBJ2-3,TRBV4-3,CASSQGLVGGDTQYF
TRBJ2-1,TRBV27,CASSLSGDWGANEQFF
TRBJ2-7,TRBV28,CASSRSGTPYEQYF
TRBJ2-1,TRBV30,CAWSAADYVFNEQFF
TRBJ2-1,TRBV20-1,CSASGGTRYNEQFF
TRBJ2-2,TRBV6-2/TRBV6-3,CASSYQGQGAHGELFF
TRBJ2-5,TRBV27,CASSPSGRGETQYF
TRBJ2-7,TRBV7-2,CASSLSGSRYEQYF
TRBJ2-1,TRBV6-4,CASSQTSGGVNEQFF
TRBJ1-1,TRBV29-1,CSVEDSGRAEAFF
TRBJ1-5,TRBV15,CATSSTGTEVQPQHF
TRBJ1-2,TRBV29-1,CSVTPIRKYGYTF
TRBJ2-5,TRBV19,CASSIFADQETQYF
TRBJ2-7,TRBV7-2,CASSLGNEQYF
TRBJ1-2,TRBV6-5,CASSRGQDTYGYTF
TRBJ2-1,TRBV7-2,CASSFPLRPNEQFF
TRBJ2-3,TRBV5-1,CASSLWGEATDTQYF
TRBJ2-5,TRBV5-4,CASSSSRVEETQYF
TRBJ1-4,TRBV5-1,CASSLGSTNEKLFF
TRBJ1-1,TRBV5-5,CASSLWSTEAFF
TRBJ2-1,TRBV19,CASSMRQGVAGNNEQFF
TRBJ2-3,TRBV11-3,CASSLDGTGTHTDTQYF
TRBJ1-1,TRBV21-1,CASIQTAEAFF